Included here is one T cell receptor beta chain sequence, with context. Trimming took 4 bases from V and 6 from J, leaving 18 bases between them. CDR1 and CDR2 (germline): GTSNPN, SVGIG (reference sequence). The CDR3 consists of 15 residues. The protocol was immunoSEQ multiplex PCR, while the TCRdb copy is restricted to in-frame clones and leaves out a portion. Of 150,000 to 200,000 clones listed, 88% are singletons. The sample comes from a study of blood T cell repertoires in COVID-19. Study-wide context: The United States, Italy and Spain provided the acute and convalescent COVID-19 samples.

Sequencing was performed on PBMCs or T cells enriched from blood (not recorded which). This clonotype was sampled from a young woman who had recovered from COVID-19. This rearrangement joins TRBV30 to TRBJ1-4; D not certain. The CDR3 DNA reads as TGTGCCTGGAACGTCGAGGACGGGAGATATGAAAAACTGTTTTTT. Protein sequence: CAWNVEDGRYEKLFF.